The 31 T cell receptor beta chains presented below share a single source sample, sequenced in a study of response to subunit inactivated influenza vaccine. MiXCR, applied by TCRdb to the RT-PCR reads, yields one record per CDR3 protein. The sample holds some 300,000 distinct CDR3 sequences, around 20% seen once. The source was PBMCs from blood, collected approximately 20 months after vaccination. These receptors all stem from a man between 50 and 70 years old who received an inactivated influenza vaccine.

This chain joins TRBV7-2 and TRBJ1-2; possibly TRBD1 for D (5 bases). The CDR3 runs to 14 residues. The germline V and J ends were trimmed by 5 bases and 3 bases, with 13 bases remaining between them. The germline CDR1 and CDR2 sequences are SGHTA and FQGNSA. In nucleotides, the CDR3 is TGTGCCAGCAGCCCCCGGGTAGGGGACTATGGCTACACCTTC. This sequence encodes CASSPRVGDYGYTF.

V and J are TRBV6-1 and TRBJ2-6; D is tentatively TRBD1 or TRBD2 (5 bases each). From germline, CDR1 is MNHNS and CDR2 SASEGT. V was clipped by 5 bases and J by 0 bases, with 8 bases between them. This CDR3 has 15 residues. The CDR3 DNA follows: TGTGCCAGCAGTAGGGACCTCTCTGGGGCCAACGTCCTGACTTTC. Protein: CASSRDLSGANVLTF.

This clonotype was seen more than once but under ten times. The chain employs TRBV20-1 and TRBJ2-1, with 11 positions matching TRBD2. This CDR3 comprises 15 residues. Germline CDR1 is DFQATT and CDR2 is SNEGSKA (reference sequence). The V gene end was trimmed by 3 bases and the J gene end by 7 bases; junction bases not matched to a gene: 8. CDR3: CSARGSGGALNEQFF. Here the CDR3 DNA reads TGCAGTGCTAGGGGTAGCGGGGGGGCCCTGAATGAGCAGTTCTTC.

This chain uses TRBV20-1 with TRBJ2-7; D is perhaps TRBD2 (5 bases). Between the trimmed V and J ends, which lost 6 bases and 2 bases, there was a span of 8 bases. Germline lookup yields CDR1 DFQATT and CDR2 SNEGSKA (reference sequence). The length of the CDR3 is 11 residues. In DNA, the CDR3 is TGCAGTGCCCCGGAGGCCTACGAGCAGTACTTC. Encoded protein: CSAPEAYEQYF.

On this clonotype: This clone may be a read error of a much larger clone one base away. This chain links TRBV20-1 with TRBJ1-5, with D uncertain. CDR1 is DFQATT, CDR2 SNEGSKA, per germline (reference sequence). CDR3 length: 14 residues. The V and J ends lost 3 bases and 0 bases respectively, with 9 bases between them. The CDR3 reads CSASRKYSNQPQHF. CDR3 coding DNA: TGCAGTGCTAGCCGGAAGTATAGCAATCAGCCCCAGCATTTT.

In this sample, this clonotype turned up a few times. DNA of the CDR3: TGCAGCGTGGCGACGGGATGGACCGCTGAGACCCAGTACTTC. Amino acids: CSVATGWTAETQYF. The chain has TRBV29-1 and TRBJ2-5, with a possible D match to TRBD2 (5 bases). Trimming pared 6 bases from V and 5 bases from J, leaving 19 bases between. The germline V gene has CDR1 SQVTM and CDR2 ANQGSEA. This CDR3 region has 14 residues.

The chain combines TRBV11-2 with TRBJ2-2, with D unclear. Per germline, CDR1 SGHAT and CDR2 FQNNGV. This CDR3 contains 14 residues. V shed 3 bases and J shed 2 bases, with 7 bases lying between them. CDR3 nucleotide sequence: TGTGCCAGCAGCTTGAACTTTAACACCGGGGAGCTGTTTTTT. This translates into CASSLNFNTGELFF.

This clonotype appeared a few times. The rearrangement joins TRBV7-9 to TRBJ2-2, with a weak D call TRBD1 (5 bases). The CDR3 runs 13 residues. In germline, CDR1 is SEHNR, CDR2 FQNEAQ (reference sequence). V was trimmed by 5 bases and J by 6 bases, leaving 10 bases between them. CDR3 DNA sequence: TGTGCCAGCAGCCAGGACATATCCGGGGAGCTGTTTTTT. It yields the protein CASSQDISGELFF.

This clonotype has only a few counts. The chain is built from TRBV6-1 and TRBJ1-4; TRBD1 is a possible D gene (5 bases). Germline V gene sequence: CDR1 MNHNS, CDR2 SASEGT. Trimming pared 6 bases from V and 3 bases from J, leaving 11 bases between. CDR3 length equals 14 residues. The CDR3 DNA reads as TGTGCCAGCAGCTCAGGGAGAGCTAATGAAAAACTGTTTTTT. Protein product: CASSSGRANEKLFF.

This clonotype was seen a few times. The rearrangement links TRBV20-1 to TRBJ1-1; D remains unclear. The germline gives CDR1 DFQATT, CDR2 SNEGSKA (reference sequence). The V end lost 8 bases, the J end lost 3 bases, and 16 bases lay between the germline ends. There are 13 residues in the CDR3. CDR3 nucleotide sequence: TGCAGTCAGGTACAAGGGCAGCACACTGAAGCTTTCTTT. Amino acids: CSQVQGQHTEAFF.

The chain couples TRBV4-1 to TRBJ1-3, with TRBD1 as a possible D gene (5 bases). The CDR3 loop spans 15 amino acids. The V gene lost 2 bases and the J gene lost 1 base, with 9 bases spanning the gap. Germline assignment: CDR1 MGHRA and CDR2 YSYEKL. CDR3 region: CASSQQGPSGNTIYF. The CDR3 DNA is TGCGCCAGCAGCCAACAGGGCCCTTCTGGAAACACCATATATTTT.

This clonotype was seen only once. V and J are TRBV3-1 and TRBJ2-7; D is ambiguous. The CDR3 extends over 14 amino acids. Trimming stripped 1 base from V and 3 bases from J, with 10 bases between. Germline assignment: CDR1 LGHDT and CDR2 YNNKEL (reference sequence). This CDR3 is CASSQGRGSYEQYF. In DNA form, the CDR3 reads TGTGCCAGCAGCCAAGGGCGAGGAAGCTACGAGCAGTACTTC.

This clonotype appeared many times. This chain uses TRBV5-1 with TRBJ1-1; weak D call: TRBD1 (6 bases). Germline V CDR1 and CDR2: SGHRS, YFSETQ. The CDR3 loop spans 18 amino acids. The V and J ends lost 0 bases and 2 bases respectively, with 20 bases between them. DNA of the CDR3: TGCGCCAGCAGCTTGGCGGGGGCGCAGCTCTTTTTAAACACTGAAGCTTTCTTT. It specifies CASSLAGAQLFLNTEAFF.

This clonotype was detected a few times. The rearrangement joins TRBV6-1 to TRBJ1-2, with D possibly matching TRBD1 (5 bases). Germline V gene lookup returns CDR1 MNHNS and CDR2 SASEGT. The CDR3 sequence is 13 residues long. Trimming took off 2 bases at V and 8 bases at J, with 12 bases between the two ends. This CDR3 is CASSEQGRAGYTF. The CDR3 DNA reads as TGTGCCAGCAGTGAACAGGGAAGGGCGGGCTACACCTTC.

This chain links TRBV3-1 with TRBJ2-6, with 8 bases identical to TRBD1. CDR3 length: 17 amino acids. V lost 4 bases to trimming and J lost 4 bases; unmatched junction nucleotides: 9. The V gene's germline CDR1 is LGHDT and CDR2 YNNKEL (reference sequence). The CDR3 spells CASSRSPDRAGANVLTF. As DNA, the CDR3 is TGTGCCAGCAGCCGATCCCCGGACAGGGCCGGGGCCAACGTCCTGACTTTC.

This clonotype was counted only a few times. V usage is TRBV14 and J usage is TRBJ1-2; perhaps TRBD1 as D (6 bases). The CDR3 has 14 amino acids. V shed 6 bases and J shed 6 bases, with 17 bases lying between them. Germline-derived CDR1 and CDR2 are SGHDN and FVKESK. CDR3 region: CASSRGGPSDGYTF. CDR3 sequence (DNA): TGTGCCAGCAGTCGCGGGGGCCCCTCGGATGGCTACACCTTC.

This clonotype was found many times. The J gene is TRBJ1-1, the V gene TRBV20-1, with TRBD1 matching 10 bases. CDR3 length equals 13 residues. Germline lookup yields CDR1 DFQATT and CDR2 SNEGSKA (reference sequence). J gave up 5 bases and V 3 bases, and 3 bases lay outside the gene matches. CDR3 protein: CSARGTGVTEAFF. CDR3 nucleotides: TGCAGTGCTAGGGGGACAGGGGTTACTGAAGCTTTCTTT.

This clonotype was observed a handful of times. The V and J genes are TRBV28 and TRBJ2-3; 14 bases are a match to TRBD2. Per the germline V gene, CDR1 is MDHEN and CDR2 is SYDVKM. V was pared by 4 bases and J by 4 bases, with 4 bases of the junction left unmatched. The CDR3 spans 16 residues. This CDR3 is CASSSRTSGRPDTQYF. CDR3 DNA sequence: TGTGCCAGCAGTTCGCGGACTAGCGGGAGGCCAGATACGCAGTATTTT.

This clonotype appeared a few times. The rearrangement uses TRBV5-1 and TRBJ1-2; D is ambiguous. CDR3 size: 15 residues. Germline CDR1 reads SGHRS; CDR2 reads YFSETQ. Trimming cost V 0 bases and J 2 bases, with 11 bases left between them. The CDR3 region has the DNA TGCGCCAGCAGCTTGGTGCCAGCGCGGAACTATGGCTACACCTTC. Protein: CASSLVPARNYGYTF.

Ten or more counts support this clonotype. The V gene is TRBV20-1, the J gene TRBJ1-2; D gene ambiguous. From germline, CDR1 is DFQATT and CDR2 SNEGSKA (reference sequence). This CDR3 contains 11 residues. The CDR3 DNA is TGCACAACCAACCGAGACCCTGGCTACACCTTC. Translation gives CTTNRDPGYTF.

A few counts support this clonotype. The chain couples TRBV19 to TRBJ1-2; maybe TRBD1 (6 bases). This CDR3 has 14 amino acids. V was shortened by 4 bases and J by 4 bases, with 13 bases between the two germline ends. Germline loops: CDR1 LNHDA, CDR2 SQIVND (reference sequence). CDR3 amino acids: CASSTGQILYGYTF. CDR3 nucleotides: TGTGCCAGTAGTACAGGACAGATCCTCTATGGCTACACCTTC.

This clonotype has just a few counts. V and J are TRBV7-9 and TRBJ2-5, with 9 bases fitting TRBD2. This CDR3 contains 15 residues. CDR1 is SEHNR, CDR2 FQNEAQ, per germline (reference sequence). V shed 3 bases, J shed 1 base, and the junction held 3 bases outside the gene matches. The CDR3 DNA is TGTGCCAGCAGCTTGTCTAGCGGGATCCAAGAGACCCAGTACTTC. It yields the protein CASSLSSGIQETQYF.

This rearrangement joins TRBV20-1 to TRBJ1-4, with TRBD1 matching 8 bases. CDR3 length equals 13 residues. Germline CDR1 is DFQATT and CDR2 is SNEGSKA (reference sequence). Losses at the gene ends were 5 bases for V and 7 bases for J; bases not matched to a gene: 6. This CDR3 reads CSARRTGSEKLFF. CDR3 sequence (DNA): TGCAGTGCTCGAAGGACAGGGAGTGAAAAACTGTTTTTT.

This chain uses TRBV20-1 with TRBJ2-7; D is unclear. The CDR3 runs 12 residues. Deletions cut 1 base from V and 4 bases from J, with 8 bases between. Germline assignment: CDR1 DFQATT and CDR2 SNEGSKA (reference sequence). This chain's CDR3 is CSARGPVYEQYF. Here the CDR3 DNA reads TGCAGTGCTAGAGGACCCGTTTACGAGCAGTACTTC.

The V call is TRBV20-1, the J call TRBJ1-1; 10 bases align to TRBD1. CDR3 length equals 15 residues. Trimming at V came to 5 bases and at J to 1 base, leaving 7 bases not matched to a gene. Germline V gives CDR1 DFQATT, CDR2 SNEGSKA (reference sequence). CDR3 sequence: CSAGGTGDQNTEAFF. The CDR3 region has the DNA TGCAGTGCTGGTGGGACAGGGGACCAGAACACTGAAGCTTTCTTT.

This rearrangement joins TRBV12-3 or TRBV12-4 to TRBJ1-2, with D maybe TRBD1 (5 bases). The V end was cut by 3 bases, the J end by 0 bases, with 8 bases between. The CDR3 totals 14 residues. The chain's CDR3 is CASSFDSSNYGYTF. As DNA, the CDR3 is TGTGCCAGCAGTTTCGACAGTTCTAACTATGGCTACACCTTC.

The chain recombines TRBV5-1 with TRBJ1-3, with 7 bases matching TRBD1. This CDR3 is built from 20 residues. Germline-derived CDR1 and CDR2 are SGHRS and YFSETQ. Unmatched junction bases numbered 17, after V lost 0 bases and J lost 2 bases. The CDR3 coding sequence is TGCGCCAGCAGCTTGGCCTTTGGAACAGGGGAATTAGTACCTGGAAACACCATATATTTT. As protein: CASSLAFGTGELVPGNTIYF.

There are a few counts of this clonotype. The rearrangement links TRBV29-1 to TRBJ1-2; TRBD1 agrees at 8 bases. V lost 1 base and J lost 7; bases outside the gene matches: 8. The germline gives CDR1 SQVTM, CDR2 ANQGSEA. This CDR3 has 14 amino acids. CDR3 sequence: CSVEGGQATAGYTF. CDR3 nucleotide sequence: TGCAGCGTTGAAGGGGGACAGGCGACGGCTGGCTACACCTTC.

J is TRBJ2-7 and V is TRBV7-2; D not certain. CDR3 size: 15 residues. The V end was cut by 3 bases, the J end by 2 bases, with 14 bases between. CDR1 and CDR2 (germline): SGHTA, FQGNSA. The CDR3 here is CASSFGLPATYEQYF. In nucleotides, the CDR3 is TGTGCCAGCAGCTTTGGCCTTCCCGCCACCTACGAGCAGTACTTC.

The chain links TRBV28 to TRBJ2-5; a possible D gene is TRBD1 (6 bases). Germline V CDR1 and CDR2: MDHEN, SYDVKM. This CDR3 contains 14 residues. V was shortened by 8 bases and J by 3 bases, with 16 bases between the two germline ends. CDR3 loop: CASSRPGQKETQYF. Here the CDR3 DNA reads TGTGCCAGCTCAAGGCCGGGACAAAAAGAGACCCAGTACTTC. Looking up the rest from reference TRBV28 and TRBJ2-5 gives the full variable domain: DVKVTQSSRYLVKRTGEKVFLECVQDMDHENMFWYRQDPGLGLRLIYFSYDVKMKEKGDIPEGYSVSREKKERFSLILESASTNQTSMYLCASSRPGQKETQYFGPGTRLLVL.

Only a few counts were recorded for this clonotype. The chain uses TRBV24-1 and TRBJ1-5; the match to TRBD1 covers 9 bases. The trim removed 4 bases at V and 7 bases at J, leaving 1 base unmatched. CDR3 length equals 13 residues. CDR1 and CDR2 from the germline V gene are KGHDR and SFDVKD. Written as DNA, the CDR3 is TGTGCCACCAGTGAACAGGGGGCGCAGCCCCAGCATTTT. Residues: CATSEQGAQPQHF.